Listed below are T cell receptor beta chains from one sample, sequenced in a study of cytomegalovirus exposure and HLA in healthy donors. The assay was immunoSEQ multiplex PCR, and TCRdb's table has in-frame clones only and misses some. The repertoire holds more than 90,000 clones, with 70% to 80% as singletons. The sequencing input was PBMCs. These receptor sequences come from a man aged 50 or older in good health and CMV-seropositive. Each CDR3 is given with its conserved first and last residue. D genes are given only for firm matches. Rows give clone size only sometimes, using once, few, many, or a class for an expanded clone.

CDR3 length,clone size,V gene,J gene,D gene,CDR3 DNA,CDR3 protein
15,once,TRBV27,TRBJ2-3,TRBD2,TGTGCCAGCAGTTCCGGGACTAGCGGCACAGATACGCAGTATTTT,CASSSGTSGTDTQYF
14,-,TRBV28,TRBJ2-7,TRBD2,TGTGCCAGCCGACGAACGGGAGGGCCGGGGGAGCAGTACTTC,CASRRTGGPGEQYF
14,once,TRBV7-2,TRBJ2-5,TRBD1,TGTGCCAGCAGCTTCGACAGGGGGCCAGAGACCCAGTACTTC,CASSFDRGPETQYF
14,-,TRBV6-1,TRBJ1-5,TRBD1,TGTGCCAGCAGGGGGACAGGGGGCGATCAGCCCCAGCATTTT,CASRGTGGDQPQHF
15,-,TRBV6-5,TRBJ2-7,-,TGTGCCAGCATAGGGGAAGGGCAGGGGAGCTACGAGCAGTACTTC,CASIGEGQGSYEQYF
14,-,TRBV10-3,TRBJ1-2,TRBD1,TGTGCCATCGGGGAATGGGCAGGGGGCAATGGCTACACCTTC,CAIGEWAGGNGYTF
18,-,TRBV2,TRBJ2-7,TRBD2,TGTGCCAGCACCCCGGGCAGCGGGAGGGTCCCGACTAGATACGAGCAGTACTTC,CASTPGSGRVPTRYEQYF
13,-,TRBV5-1,TRBJ2-3,-,TGCGCCAGCAGCGTCGCGGTCGCAGATACGCAGTATTTT,CASSVAVADTQYF
18,few,TRBV5-1,TRBJ2-1,TRBD2,TGCGCCAGCAGCTCGCCAGTTCGGACTAGCGGGAGAGGGAATGAGCAGTTCTTC,CASSSPVRTSGRGNEQFF
15,-,TRBV27,TRBJ2-3,-,TGTGCCAGCAGACGCCGGGAAACGGCCACAGATACGCAGTATTTT,CASRRRETATDTQYF
16,-,TRBV27,TRBJ1-6,-,TGTGCCAGCAGTTTATCCTCCGCCTACTATAATTCACCCCTCCACTTT,CASSLSSAYYNSPLHF
14,-,TRBV5-1,TRBJ2-5,TRBD1,TGCGCCAGCAGCACGGACAGGGGTCGGGAGACCCAGTACTTC,CASSTDRGRETQYF
14,few,TRBV11-2,TRBJ2-7,TRBD2,TGTGCCAGCAGCTTTCGACTAGCGGGGTACGAGCAGTACTTC,CASSFRLAGYEQYF
17,once,TRBV15,TRBJ1-1,TRBD1,TGTGCCACCAGCAGAGCTGACAGGGGGAGACTGAACACTGAAGCTTTCTTT,CATSRADRGRLNTEAFF
14,once,TRBV11-2,TRBJ2-3,TRBD2,TGTGCCAGCAGCCCCCGGGAGGGAACAGATACGCAGTATTTT,CASSPREGTDTQYF
13,-,TRBV25-1,TRBJ1-1,-,TGTGCCAGCAGAGCTTCCATGAACACTGAAGCTTTCTTT,CASRASMNTEAFF
18,-,TRBV27,TRBJ2-5,-,TGTGCCAGCAGTTTAACTTTCCAGACGGGAGTGCCACGGGAGACCCAGTACTTC,CASSLTFQTGVPRETQYF
15,once,TRBV15,TRBJ2-4,-,TGTGCCACCAGCCGGGCTGAGGGAGCCAAAAACATTCAGTACTTC,CATSRAEGAKNIQYF
11,-,TRBV20-1,TRBJ1-1,-,TGCAGTGCTAGACACTCACGGGAGGCTTTCTTT,CSARHSREAFF
17,-,TRBV28,TRBJ2-1,TRBD2,TGTGCCAGCAGTTTACTCGGACTAGCGAGGACCTACAATGAGCAGTTCTTC,CASSLLGLARTYNEQFF
13,-,TRBV7-2,TRBJ1-1,TRBD1,TGTGCCAGCATCCAAACAGGGGGCATGGCAGCTTTCTTT,CASIQTGGMAAFF
15,-,TRBV7-2,TRBJ2-3,-,TGTGCCAGCAGCTACGGGGGGCGGGGCACAGATACGCAGTATTTT,CASSYGGRGTDTQYF
15,-,TRBV19,TRBJ1-6,-,TGTGCCAGTAGTTCCCTCGGGAGGGTTTTTTCACCCCTCCACTTT,CASSSLGRVFSPLHF
15,few,TRBV27,TRBJ2-3,-,TGTGCCAGCAGTTTGGCTTTGTCAGGCACAGATACGCAGTATTTT,CASSLALSGTDTQYF
16,-,TRBV7-9,TRBJ2-7,TRBD1,TGTGCCAGCAGCTCCAGGTACAGGGGTACGAGTGACGAGCAGTACTTC,CASSSRYRGTSDEQYF
14,-,TRBV6-1,TRBJ2-7,-,TGTGCCAGCAGTAGACAGGATCTCGCCTACGAGCAGTACTTC,CASSRQDLAYEQYF
16,-,TRBV10-3,TRBJ2-7,TRBD2,TGTGCCATCAGTGATCCGTTCGGACTAGCACGCCACGAGCAGTACTTC,CAISDPFGLARHEQYF
14,-,TRBV19,TRBJ1-2,-,TGTGCCAGTAGTATATTTGGCACCAACTATGGCTACACCTTC,CASSIFGTNYGYTF
18,-,TRBV9,TRBJ1-1,TRBD1,TGTGCCAGCAGCACCTCCCGGGACAGGGGTCATCCGAACACTGAAGCTTTCTTT,CASSTSRDRGHPNTEAFF
14,-,TRBV14,TRBJ2-7,-,TGTGCCAGCAGCCAAGATTGGGGGGTGGAAGAGCAGTACTTC,CASSQDWGVEEQYF
14,-,TRBV7-9,TRBJ2-7,TRBD1,TGTGCCAGCAGCTGGAGGACAGGGCTTAGCGAGCAGTACTTC,CASSWRTGLSEQYF
17,once,TRBV7-2,TRBJ2-5,TRBD2,TGTGCCAGCAGCTCGAGACTAGCGGGAGGGGGCGGAGAGACCCAGTACTTC,CASSSRLAGGGGETQYF
15,-,TRBV29-1,TRBJ2-3,TRBD1,TGCAGCGTTGGACCCCGCGGACAGGGGGCAGATACGCAGTATTTT,CSVGPRGQGADTQYF
14,-,TRBV5-1,TRBJ2-7,-,TGCGCCAGCAGCTTTCTAGGGATTGAACGGGGTGTGTACTTC,CASSFLGIERGVYF
15,-,TRBV5-5,TRBJ2-7,-,TGTGCCAGCAGGGGCCCGGGACTTATCTCCTACGAGCAGTACTTC,CASRGPGLISYEQYF
14,-,TRBV19,TRBJ2-7,TRBD1,TGTGCCAGTAGTCCGCGAGGGGGCCGGGACGAGCAGTACTTC,CASSPRGGRDEQYF
13,-,TRBV19,TRBJ1-3,TRBD1,TGTGCCAGTAGCACGGACAGGGAGACCACCATATATTTT,CASSTDRETTIYF
14,once,TRBV7-2,TRBJ2-5,-,TGTGCCAGCAGCTTAGGCGGGTACCAAGAGACCCAGTACTTC,CASSLGGYQETQYF
12,-,TRBV5-1,TRBJ1-2,-,TGCGCCAGCAGCCTACAGGGTCTTGGCTACACCTTC,CASSLQGLGYTF
13,-,TRBV5-1,TRBJ2-7,TRBD1,TGCGCCAGCACCCAGCCAGGGGGCTACGAGCAGTACTTC,CASTQPGGYEQYF
15,-,TRBV19,TRBJ1-2,TRBD1,TGTGCCAGTAGGATCGACAGGGTGGCTAACTATGGCTACACCTTC,CASRIDRVANYGYTF
15,-,TRBV13,TRBJ1-1,-,TGTGCCAGCAGCCCGCAACAGGGTTTGAACACTGAAGCTTTCTTT,CASSPQQGLNTEAFF
15,once,TRBV9,TRBJ2-7,-,TGTGCCAGCAGCGTCGGAACAGGACCAGCCTACGAGCAGTACTTC,CASSVGTGPAYEQYF
15,-,TRBV2,TRBJ2-7,TRBD2,TGTGCCAGCAGACTCGGACTAGCGGGGGGGCTCGAGCAGTACTTC,CASRLGLAGGLEQYF
13,-,TRBV7-9,TRBJ2-3,-,TGTGCCAGCAGCGGCCCTAGCGCAGATACGCAGTATTTT,CASSGPSADTQYF
14,few,TRBV6-6,TRBJ1-1,TRBD1,TGTGCCAGCAGTTACGACAGGGCGAACACTGAAGCTTTCTTT,CASSYDRANTEAFF
15,-,TRBV7-6,TRBJ2-7,-,TGTGCCAGCAGCTTAGAGGCTAGCACGCCCTACGAGCAGTACTTC,CASSLEASTPYEQYF
16,few,TRBV7-2,TRBJ2-2,TRBD2,TGTGCCAGCAGCTTCTTTTCGGGGGGTCGGGGCGGGGAGCTGTTTTTT,CASSFFSGGRGGELFF
17,-,TRBV6-1,TRBJ2-7,TRBD2,TGTGCCAGCAGTGAATGGGCTAGCGGGGGCCCGTCGTACGAGCAGTACTTC,CASSEWASGGPSYEQYF
14,-,TRBV7-9,TRBJ1-3,TRBD1,TGTGCCAGCGCTCTGGGACAGGGGAAACACACCATATATTTT,CASALGQGKHTIYF
15,-,TRBV7-9,TRBJ2-7,-,TGTGCCAGCAGCTTAGAGGGCAGGGCCATTAACGAGCAGTACTTC,CASSLEGRAINEQYF
11,-,TRBV20-1,TRBJ1-1,-,TGCAGTGCTCCCTTCCGGTCTGAAGCTTTCTTT,CSAPFRSEAFF
13,-,TRBV28,TRBJ2-7,-,TGTGCCAGCAGTTTGGTCCTAATCTACGAGCAGTACTTC,CASSLVLIYEQYF
15,-,TRBV11-2,TRBJ2-3,-,TGTGCCAGCAGCTTGGGCGATTTTTACACAGATACGCAGTATTTT,CASSLGDFYTDTQYF
15,-,TRBV5-6,TRBJ2-2,-,TGTGCCAGCAGCTTTTTTAGGGGTAACACCGGGGAGCTGTTTTTT,CASSFFRGNTGELFF
18,-,TRBV10-1,TRBJ1-2,-,TGCGCCAGCAGTGAGTCCTTTAAAGAACAGACACTTAACTATGGCTACACCTTC,CASSESFKEQTLNYGYTF
15,-,TRBV7-2,TRBJ1-1,TRBD1,TGTGCCAGCAGCTTCGGGACAGGGAGGAACACTGAAGCTTTCTTT,CASSFGTGRNTEAFF
15,once,TRBV6-6,TRBJ1-1,TRBD1,TGTGCCAGCACCATGGGACAGGGGTCGAACACTGAAGCTTTCTTT,CASTMGQGSNTEAFF